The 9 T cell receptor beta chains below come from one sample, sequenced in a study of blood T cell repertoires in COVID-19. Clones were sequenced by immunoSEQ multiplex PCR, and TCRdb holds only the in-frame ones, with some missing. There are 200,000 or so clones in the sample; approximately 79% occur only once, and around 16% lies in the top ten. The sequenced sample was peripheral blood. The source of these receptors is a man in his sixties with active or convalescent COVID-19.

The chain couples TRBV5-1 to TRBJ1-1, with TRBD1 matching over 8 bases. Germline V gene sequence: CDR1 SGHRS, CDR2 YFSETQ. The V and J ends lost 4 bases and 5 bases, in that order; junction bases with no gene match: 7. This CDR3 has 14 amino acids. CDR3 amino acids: CASSVDRVGTEAFF. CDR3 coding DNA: TGCGCCAGCAGCGTGGACAGGGTGGGGACTGAAGCTTTCTTT. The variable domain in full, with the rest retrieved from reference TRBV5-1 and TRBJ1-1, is KAGVTQTPRYLIKTRGQQVTLSCSPISGHRSVSWYQQTPGQGLQFLFEYFSETQRNKGNFPGRFSGRQFSNSRSEMNVSTLELGDSALYLCASSVDRVGTEAFFGQGTRLTVV.

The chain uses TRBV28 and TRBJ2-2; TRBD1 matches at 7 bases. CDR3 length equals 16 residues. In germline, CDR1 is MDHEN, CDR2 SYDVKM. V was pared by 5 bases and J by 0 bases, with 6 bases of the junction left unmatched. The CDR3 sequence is CASSTTGTANTGELFF. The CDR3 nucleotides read TGTGCCAGCAGTACGACCGGGACAGCGAACACCGGGGAGCTGTTTTTT.

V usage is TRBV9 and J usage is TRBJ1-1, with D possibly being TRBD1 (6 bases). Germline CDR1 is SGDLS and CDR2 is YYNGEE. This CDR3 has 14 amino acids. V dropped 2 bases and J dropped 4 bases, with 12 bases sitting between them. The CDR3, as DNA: TGTGCCAGCAGCGTGGGACACTTTGGCACTGAAGCTTTCTTT. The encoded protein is CASSVGHFGTEAFF.

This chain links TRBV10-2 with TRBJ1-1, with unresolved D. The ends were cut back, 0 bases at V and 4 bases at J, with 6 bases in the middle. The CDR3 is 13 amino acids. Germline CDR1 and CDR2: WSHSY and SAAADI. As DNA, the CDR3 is TGCGCCAGCAGTGAGTCTGGGCCCACTGAAGCTTTCTTT. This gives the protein CASSESGPTEAFF.

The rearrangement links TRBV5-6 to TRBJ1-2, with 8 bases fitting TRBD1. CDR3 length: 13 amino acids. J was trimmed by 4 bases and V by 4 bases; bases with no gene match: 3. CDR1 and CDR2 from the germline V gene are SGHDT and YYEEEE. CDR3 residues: CASSRTGRYGYTF. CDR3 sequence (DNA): TGTGCCAGCAGCCGGACAGGGCGCTATGGCTACACCTTC.

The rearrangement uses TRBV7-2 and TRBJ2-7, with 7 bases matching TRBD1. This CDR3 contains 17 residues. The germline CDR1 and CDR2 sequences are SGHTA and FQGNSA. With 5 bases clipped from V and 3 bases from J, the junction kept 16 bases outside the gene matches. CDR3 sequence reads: CASSPPGQGVFHYEQYF. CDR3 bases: TGTGCCAGCAGCCCCCCGGGGCAGGGGGTCTTTCACTACGAGCAGTACTTC.

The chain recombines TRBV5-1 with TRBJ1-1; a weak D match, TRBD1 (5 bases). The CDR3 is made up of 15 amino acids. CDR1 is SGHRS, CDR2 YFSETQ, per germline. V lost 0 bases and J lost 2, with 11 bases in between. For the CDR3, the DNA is TGCGCCAGCAGCTTGGCCCCGGGGGTCAACACTGAAGCTTTCTTT. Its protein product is CASSLAPGVNTEAFF.

The CDR3 is CASSLGLADTDTQYF. CDR3 DNA: TGTGCCAGCAGCTTAGGCCTAGCGGATACAGATACGCAGTATTTT. The chain uses TRBV13 and TRBJ2-3, with 7 bases identical to TRBD2. Germline V gene lookup returns CDR1 PRHDT and CDR2 FYEKMQ (reference sequence). Germline trimming cut 0 bases from V and 3 bases from J; bases unmatched to any gene: 3. This CDR3 contains 15 residues.

The CDR3, as DNA: TGCGCCAGCACCCCACAGGGGGATGGACGCTACGAGCAGTACTTC. Translated, it gives CASTPQGDGRYEQYF. The chain carries TRBV5-1 and TRBJ2-7; 8 bases line up with TRBD1. V shed 6 bases, J shed 3 bases, and the junction held 11 bases outside the gene matches. Looked up from germline, CDR1 is SGHRS and CDR2 is YFSETQ. There are 15 residues in the CDR3.